This TCR beta chain was recorded in a study of shared clonotypes between healthy human individuals. For the study at large: The study used three CD4 naive, three CD4 memory, two CD8 naive and one CD8 memory plate per donor. Study-wide points: Among non-shared clonotypes, generation probabilities were lower than among those shared by all four donors. Larger estimated richness was generally seen in naive subsets than in memory subsets.

CDR1 is MNHNS, CDR2 SASEGT, per germline. V was pared by 2 bases and J by 1 base, with 5 bases between. This CDR3 is built from 13 residues. Deep-level assay runs were performed. TCRdb's copy holds only in-frame clones and misses some; the assay was immunoSEQ multiplex PCR. The sample contains about 730,000 clones, roughly 72% of which appear only once. To note about this clone: Its cognate antigen is unknown. The same CDR3 can be traced to other DNA sequences in this sample.

The TCR sequence derives from a woman in her thirties in good health. The specimen sequenced was memory CD4+ T cells sorted from blood. As to subset: CD45RA-negative fraction. This chain links TRBV6-1 with TRBJ1-1, with D unresolved. CDR3: CASSERPNTEAFF. Written as DNA, the CDR3 is TGTGCCAGCAGTGAAAGGCCGAACACTGAAGCTTTCTTT.